Below, 13 T cell receptor beta chains from the same sample are listed, as sequenced in a study of T cells in Graves' hyperthyroidism and ophthalmopathy. Amplification of TCR beta CDR3 regions used RNA as the template. HTBI primers drove first-round RT-PCR of the TCR CDR3. A single record per CDR3 protein comes from TCRdb applying MiXCR to the multiplex PCR reads. The data show some 570,000 distinct CDR3 sequences, approximately 15% seen once. The sequencing input was blood. These receptor sequences come from a woman aged 18-29 years with Graves' ophthalmopathy.

This clonotype was recorded a few times. The rearrangement links TRBV19 to TRBJ2-2, with 7 bases fitting TRBD1. The germline gives CDR1 LNHDA, CDR2 SQIVND (reference sequence). J was trimmed by 6 bases and V by 9 bases; bases with no gene match: 19. The CDR3 is 17 residues long. CDR3 protein: CASKYGGQPVGAGELFF. In DNA form, the CDR3 reads TGTGCCAGCAAATATGGGGGACAGCCCGTGGGGGCCGGGGAGCTGTTTTTT.

This clonotype was found many times. The rearrangement joins TRBV27 to TRBJ1-1; 8 bases are shared with TRBD1. Per the germline V gene, CDR1 is MNHEY and CDR2 is SMNVEV (reference sequence). CDR3 length: 14 residues. The ends lost 8 bases at V and 5 bases at J; junction bases unmatched: 10. The CDR3 is CASGKRQGWTEAFF. As DNA, the CDR3 is TGTGCCAGCGGAAAAAGACAGGGGTGGACTGAAGCTTTCTTT.

This clonotype has a count of ten or more. The chain has TRBV2 and TRBJ2-1; the match to TRBD1 covers 7 bases. V shed 10 bases, J shed 4 bases, and the junction held 4 bases outside the gene matches. Germline CDR1 reads SNHLY; CDR2 reads FYNNEI. The CDR3 runs 12 residues. CDR3 region: CATGGGYNEQFF. In nucleotides, the CDR3 is TGTGCCACAGGGGGTGGGTACAATGAGCAGTTCTTC.

This clonotype appeared many times. This sequence joins TRBV24-1 and TRBJ1-1, with D tentatively TRBD1 (5 bases). The CDR3 extends over 12 amino acids. Trimming cost V 4 bases and J 8 bases, with 10 bases left between them. Per the germline V gene, CDR1 is KGHDR and CDR2 is SFDVKD. CDR3 sequence (DNA): TGTGCCACCAGTGACCCCGGGACCGAAGCTTTCTTT. It specifies CATSDPGTEAFF.

This clonotype has just a few counts. The chain combines TRBV11-3 with TRBJ1-2, with 8 nucleotides matching TRBD1. The CDR3 has 13 amino acids. The V and J ends lost 4 bases and 13 bases, in that order; junction bases with no gene match: 11. From germline, CDR1 is SGHNT and CDR2 YENEEA. The CDR3 region is CASSSGRQGWSTF. The CDR3, as DNA: TGTGCCAGCAGCTCAGGGAGACAGGGGTGGAGCACCTTC.

A few counts support this clonotype. The chain is built from TRBV19 and TRBJ2-3; D ambiguous. The CDR3 spans 14 residues. The ends were cut back, 0 bases at V and 2 bases at J, with 6 bases in the middle. Germline V gene lookup returns CDR1 LNHDA and CDR2 SQIVND (reference sequence). As DNA, the CDR3 is TGTGCCAGTAGTATAGAGCGGTACACAGATACGCAGTATTTT. Its protein product is CASSIERYTDTQYF.

This clonotype came up many times. The rearrangement uses TRBV29-1 and TRBJ2-7, with 14 bases identical to TRBD2. V gave up 0 bases and J gave up 0 bases; unmatched junction bases: 4. This CDR3 region has 17 residues. Germline values: CDR1 SQVTM, CDR2 ANQGSEA. CDR3 coding DNA: TGCAGCGTTGAAGATTCTGGGACTAGCGGGAGCTCCTACGAGCAGTACTTC. This codes for CSVEDSGTSGSSYEQYF.

This clonotype appeared many times. The V call is TRBV7-2, the J call TRBJ1-1; D gene uncertain. The V gene's germline CDR1 is SGHTA and CDR2 FQGNSA. CDR3 length: 15 amino acids. Between the trimmed V and J ends, which lost 0 bases and 5 bases, there was a span of 13 bases. CDR3 bases: TGTGCCAGCAGCTTAGCCGATATTTATTTGACTGAAGCTTTCTTT. Protein product: CASSLADIYLTEAFF.

This clonotype was recorded a few times. A much larger clone differs from this one at a single base, so this may be a read error. The V and J genes are TRBV19 and TRBJ2-7; 12 nucleotides line up with TRBD2. The CDR3 extends over 15 amino acids. Per the germline V gene, CDR1 is LNHDA and CDR2 is SQIVND (reference sequence). Losses at the gene ends were 1 base for V and 2 bases for J; bases not matched to a gene: 0. CDR3 bases: TGTGCCAGTAGTATAGGACTAGCGGGGGCCTACGAGCAGTACTTC. Translating gives CASSIGLAGAYEQYF. The full variable domain, completed using reference TRBV19 and TRBJ2-7, is DGGITQSPKYLFRKEGQNVTLSCEQNLNHDAMYWYRQDPGQGLRLIYYSQIVNDFQKGDIAEGYSVSREKKESFPLTVTSAQKNPTAFYLCASSIGLAGAYEQYFGPGTRLTVT.

This chain links TRBV19 with TRBJ1-5; 10 nucleotides line up with TRBD1. The length of the CDR3 is 13 residues. Germline V gene data show CDR1 as LNHDA and CDR2 as SQIVND (reference sequence). Trimming cost V 8 bases and J 4 bases; bases outside gene matches: 2. As DNA, the CDR3 is TGTGCCAGTGGGACAGGGGCGAATCAGCCCCAGCATTTT. Protein sequence: CASGTGANQPQHF. The full variable domain, in which reference TRBV19 and TRBJ1-5 provide the parts outside the CDR3, is DGGITQSPKYLFRKEGQNVTLSCEQNLNHDAMYWYRQDPGQGLRLIYYSQIVNDFQKGDIAEGYSVSREKKESFPLTVTSAQKNPTAFYLCASGTGANQPQHFGDGTRLSIL.

This clonotype was seen at least ten times. V and J are TRBV5-1 and TRBJ2-1, with TRBD2 matching 13 bases. Germline V gene lookup returns CDR1 SGHRS and CDR2 YFSETQ. The V gene end was trimmed by 5 bases and the J gene end by 4 bases; junction bases not matched to a gene: 3. The CDR3 covers 15 residues. CDR3 bases: TGCGCCAGCAGAGGGACTAGCGGGACATACAATGAGCAGTTCTTC. This gives the protein CASRGTSGTYNEQFF.

The rearrangement uses TRBV6-2 or TRBV6-3 and TRBJ2-7; D is perhaps TRBD1 or TRBD2 (6 bases each). Germline CDR1 is MNHEY and CDR2 is SVGEGT. This CDR3 contains 15 residues. V lost 6 bases, J lost 4 bases, and 19 bases lay in between. Here the CDR3 reads CASRVGGGVKYEQYF. The CDR3 bases are TGTGCCAGCAGGGTCGGAGGGGGAGTAAAATACGAGCAGTACTTC.

This clonotype turned up a few times. One junction end disagrees with the germline gene, perhaps due to a read error. CDR3 nucleotides: TGCGCCAGCAGCCAGACCCCGACAGGGCGGCGTGAAAAACTGTTTTTT. Its protein is CASSQTPTGRREKLFF. The chain couples TRBV11-1 to TRBJ1-4; 7 nucleotides agree with TRBD1. The V gene's germline CDR1 is SGHAT and CDR2 FQDESV (reference sequence). This CDR3 contains 16 residues.